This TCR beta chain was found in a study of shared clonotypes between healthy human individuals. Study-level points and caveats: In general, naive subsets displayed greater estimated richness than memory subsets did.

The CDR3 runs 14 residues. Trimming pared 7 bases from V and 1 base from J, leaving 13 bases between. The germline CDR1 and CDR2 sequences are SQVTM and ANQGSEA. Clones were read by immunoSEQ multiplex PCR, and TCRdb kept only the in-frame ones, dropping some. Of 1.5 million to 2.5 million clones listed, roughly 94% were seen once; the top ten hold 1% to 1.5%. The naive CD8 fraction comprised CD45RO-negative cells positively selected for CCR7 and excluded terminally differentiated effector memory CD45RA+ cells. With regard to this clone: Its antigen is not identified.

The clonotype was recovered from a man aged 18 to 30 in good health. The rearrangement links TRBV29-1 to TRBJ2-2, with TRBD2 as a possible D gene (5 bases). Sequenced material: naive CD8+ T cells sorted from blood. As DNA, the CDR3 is TGCAGCGGGACTTGGCGGTTGAACACCGGGGAGCTGTTTTTT. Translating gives CSGTWRLNTGELFF.